These 9 T cell receptor beta chains came from one sample sequenced in a study of blood T cells in healthy people across ages. Together with a sample-barcoded 5' primer, a J-beta primer mix was included in a second PCR lasting about 7 to 12 cycles. TCRdb recomputed calls from the 5' RACE reads with MiXCR, one row per CDR3 protein. The table records hundreds of thousands of distinct CDR3 sequences, about 40% of them present only once. Sample: blood. All receptors derive from a woman aged 55-69 years in good health.

This clonotype was counted many times. V is TRBV5-1 and J is TRBJ2-1; 7 nucleotides agree with TRBD2. Germline V gene data show CDR1 as SGHRS and CDR2 as YFSETQ. The length of the CDR3 is 14 residues. The junction had 9 bases not matched to a gene; V was cut back by 4 bases and J by 8 bases. CDR3 residues: CASSRESTSDEQFF. CDR3 DNA: TGCGCCAGCAGCCGAGAGTCAACTAGCGATGAGCAGTTCTTC.

This clonotype was detected a few times. The J gene is TRBJ2-7, the V gene TRBV25-1; D is ambiguous. There are 14 residues in the CDR3. Trimming removed 4 bases from V and 1 base from J, with 11 bases in between. Germline CDR1 and CDR2: MGHDK and SYGVNS. CDR3: CASSVSAGSYEQYF. The CDR3 nucleotides are TGTGCCAGCAGTGTTAGTGCAGGATCCTACGAGCAGTACTTC.

This clonotype was seen a few times. The genes are TRBV13 and TRBJ2-3, with 15 bases identical to TRBD2. Trimming at V came to 5 bases and at J to 1 base, leaving 7 bases not matched to a gene. This CDR3 comprises 18 residues. Per germline, CDR1 PRHDT and CDR2 FYEKMQ (reference sequence). The CDR3 is CASSGGTSGGQRTDTQYF. DNA of the CDR3: TGTGCCAGCAGCGGCGGGACTAGCGGGGGGCAACGCACAGATACGCAGTATTTT.

In its sample, this clonotype was seen many times. The V and J genes are TRBV7-3 and TRBJ2-3; D unresolved. Deletions cut 2 bases from V and 2 bases from J, with 5 bases between. Germline V gene lookup returns CDR1 SGHTA and CDR2 FQGTGA. The CDR3 spans 13 residues. The CDR3 loop is CASSLALTDTQYF. In nucleotides, the CDR3 is TGTGCCAGCAGCTTAGCCCTCACAGATACGCAGTATTTT.

This clonotype was observed a handful of times. The J gene is TRBJ2-5, the V gene TRBV15, with D perhaps TRBD2 (5 bases). The end of the DNA fits TRBJ2-7 better, so the J call may be wrong. CDR3 length equals 12 residues. Germline CDR1 is LNHNV and CDR2 is YYDKDF (reference sequence). CDR3 region: CATGEGVDEQYF. The DNA for the CDR3 is TGTGCCACCGGAGAGGGTGTAGACGAGCAGTACTTC.

Of note for this clonotype: This may come from a read error, since a much larger clone is one base off. V gene TRBV6-2 or TRBV6-3 combines with J gene TRBJ2-1; TRBD2 might be the D (5 bases). Between the trimmed V and J ends, which lost 7 bases and 2 bases, there was a span of 15 bases. The germline CDR1 and CDR2 sequences are MNHEY and SVGEGT. This CDR3 has 15 amino acids. The CDR3 DNA follows: TGTGCCAGCATCTACGGTGGGAGCCCCTACAATGAGCAGTTCTTC. Translating it yields CASIYGGSPYNEQFF.

This clonotype has only a few counts. The rearrangement joins TRBV28 to TRBJ2-5; perhaps TRBD2 as D (6 bases). The assigned J gene may be wrong: the sequence end matches TRBJ2-7 better. Germline-derived CDR1 and CDR2 are MDHEN and SYDVKM. This CDR3 has 14 residues. The CDR3 DNA reads TGTGCCAGCAGTGCGCCACCGGGGGACTACGAGCAGTACTTC. It encodes CASSAPPGDYEQYF.

On this clonotype itself: An end of the junction differs from the germline gene, which may be a read error. The chain joins TRBV14 to TRBJ2-3; 12 bases are shared with TRBD2. This CDR3 spans 20 amino acids. Per the germline V gene, CDR1 is SGHDN and CDR2 is FVKESK. The CDR3 sequence is CAGSQDLSTSGRMWTDTQYF. The CDR3 DNA follows: TGTGCCGGCAGCCAAGATTTGTCGACTAGCGGGAGAATGTGGACAGATACGCAGTATTTT. Looking up the rest from reference TRBV14 and TRBJ2-3 gives the full variable domain: EAGVTQFPSHSVIEKGQTVTLRCDPISGHDNLYWYRRVMGKEIKFLLHFVKESKQDESGMPNNRFLAERTGGTYSTLKVQPAELEDSGVYFCAGSQDLSTSGRMWTDTQYFGPGTRLTVL.

The sample holds many counts of this clonotype. The chain is built from TRBV7-8 and TRBJ1-4; a weak D match, TRBD1 (6 bases). V gave up 5 bases and J gave up 5 bases, with 15 bases separating them. The CDR3 is 15 amino acids. Germline assignment: CDR1 SGHVS and CDR2 FQNEAQ. The CDR3 DNA reads as TGTGCCAGCAGCCTGAACACAGGGTTGAATGAAAAACTGTTTTTT. This encodes CASSLNTGLNEKLFF.